This TCR beta chain was captured by sequencing in a study of cytomegalovirus exposure and HLA in healthy donors (dated by TCRdb to 2017 to 2019). Notes on the research overall: In an earlier analysis of 450 to 750 of the donors, about 270 Gb of sequence data and 90 million to 120 million unique TCR beta sequences from about 190 million T cells were reported. Roughly 300 gigabases of sequencing data and 75 million to 85 million unique TCR sequences made up an early release that covered roughly 670 HLA-typed donors. Of the roughly 400 genotyped donors, 81% fell in the genetic ancestry cluster associated with self-reported Caucasian donors. The aim of the study was to test whether cataloging public T cell receptors could identify signatures of past pathogen exposure. Using immunosequencing, the study profiled T cell repertoires from fewer than 850 subjects and related those repertoires to cytomegalovirus serostatus. Along with the approximately 650-subject first cohort, a separate validation cohort of approximately 110 different subjects was used. High-throughput TCR immunosequencing, statistical association of individual TCRs with disease status, and machine learning were combined to predict cytomegalovirus infection status. A later analysis re-examined previously published TCR beta repertoires from over 500 donors and added high-resolution HLA genotyping to investigate patterns of TCR occurrence. In the later analysis, no new phenotypic data were used to find candidate immune exposures; instead, reliance was placed on TCR beta sequences and their occurrence across donors. An earlier analysis of around 580 of the donors used high-throughput TCR beta sequencing to judge whether each TCR beta V gene segment behaved as functional or pseudogenic. Donor age, sex, ethnicity and CMV serostatus were collected together with the repertoire data. A later genetic analysis used genome-wide SNP genotypes for about 60% of the 666 donors, treating that subset as a discovery cohort. All discovery cohort repertoires had been generated on a single sequencing platform. HLA typing covered class I and class II loci at four-digit resolution. The number of typed donors differed by locus: roughly 620-640 for A, B, C, DRB1 and DQB1; approximately 530 for DQA1; some 590 for DPA1; and roughly 470 for DPB1. A handful of DR-DQ haplotypes were treated as single units for association and clustering because of strong linkage in the cohort. Among 300 to 450 genotyped donors of the cohort, an average of roughly 240,000 unique TCR beta nucleotide sequences were sequenced per donor, roughly a sixth of them non-productive.

Of note for this clone: What antigen it recognizes has not been identified. No much larger clonotype is one base removed from it; base qualities were not supplied.

The library came from the immunoSEQ multiplex PCR assay. For the multiplex PCR, a mixture combining 60 forward primers for TCR Vbeta segments and 13 reverse primers for TCR Jbeta segments was used. The CDR3 region of rearranged TCR beta genes was amplified from genomic DNA with a multiplex PCR assay. The Illumina HiSeq System was used to sequence the amplified TCR beta libraries as 87-base-pair reads. The authors processed their data as follows. A later analysis counted approximately 74 million unique TCR beta chains across the 640 or so repertoires, and 10 million to 12 million of these chains were shared by at least two donors. Raw reads were error-corrected and collapsed into unique sequences by a nearest-neighbor algorithm in which closely related sequences were merged to remove PCR and sequencing errors. To assign V, D and J gene segments, CDR3 sequences were aligned to IMGT reference sequences. For a sequence to be retained, a match of at least six nucleotides to both a V gene segment and a J gene segment was required. A rearrangement counted as productive if the CDR3 had no stop codons and remained in frame with V and J, and every other rearrangement counted as non-productive. CDR3 was defined by IMGT convention, running from the second conserved V-encoded cysteine to the conserved J-encoded phenylalanine. Sequences without an unambiguous match to a single V gene segment were excluded from the earlier analysis of about 640 of the donors. In an earlier analysis of around 600 of the donors, V segments were called functional above 56.7% productive rearrangements and were called segregating when the between-donor standard deviation exceeded 5%. A statistical classification framework was built to diagnose cytomegalovirus status from the catalog of TCR beta chain sequences. In a later analysis, V and J genes were assigned by comparing TCR nucleotide sequences against IMGT/GENE-DB human TR gene sequences. In a later analysis, CDR3 sequences and most-parsimonious VDJ recombination scenarios were assigned using the TCRdist pipeline. In a later analysis, every TCR beta chain was defined by the combination of its CDR3 amino acid sequence and its V-gene family, and reads without a unique V-gene family were dropped. In a later analysis, nearly 600 highly shared, low-generation-probability nucleotide sequences were removed to address suspected cross-contamination and a sequencing artifact. In a later analysis, a clonal expansion index was calculated for each public chain from normalized within-repertoire ranks of inferred template counts. In a later analysis, generation probabilities were computed with a VDJ recombination model fitted to out-of-frame rearrangements, and the resulting probabilities were checked against IGoR. Hypergeometric tests were used in a later analysis to score TCR-TCR, TCR-HLA and TCR-CMV co-occurrence, with a repertoire-size bias correction applied to the TCR pairs. To estimate false discovery rates, a later analysis permuted the HLA or CMV assignments 20 times. In a later analysis, co-occurring TCRs were grouped with DBSCAN, and TCRdist sequence similarity was added when clustering was performed within HLA-allele-positive subsets. Repertoires with fewer than 30,000 or more than 120,000 public chains, plus five repertoires with anomalous nucleotide sharing, were excluded from co-occurrence clustering. Held by TCRdb, this immuneACCESS table contains in-frame sequences only and omits some clones. Under half of the omission traces to an unresolved V gene where checked; the cause of the rest is unknown. For V, J and clone size, that table is used; D and trimming come from the DNA. This sample gives 130,000 to 150,000 clones in total; 55% to 80% of them show up just once. The top ten clonotypes cover about 1.2% of the sample.

Study-wide findings and limitations: Immune exposure information for the cohort was limited to CMV serostatus. Most TCR sequences were observed very rarely across donors, whereas some public TCRs were present in many individuals. The authors suggested that the approach could potentially be generalized to other disease states and immunological phenotypes. A further reported finding was that TCR beta sequences accurately predicted the HLA-A and HLA-B alleles for most subjects in the first cohort. The classifier was reported to diagnose cytomegalovirus status with high specificity and sensitivity in both the original cohort and the validation cohort. Sequencing depth was assumed to be roughly uniform across donors in the presence/absence analyses, though that assumption may not hold. V-gene and J-gene trimming of TCR beta chains was associated with a missense DCLRE1C variant in a later genetic analysis, and the association was replicated in an independent cohort. In a later analysis, the rate of TCR association differed among HLA loci, with DRB1 alleles having the most associated TCRs and HLA-C alleles having the fewest. When HLA alleles, especially DR and DQ, strongly co-occurred, TCR associations were difficult to assign to individual alleles. Only TCR beta chains were sequenced in this cohort, and the absence of alpha or paired-chain data limited detectable features. In vitro tests confirmed that a few of the cytomegalovirus-associated TCR beta chains recognize cytomegalovirus antigens. In a later genetic analysis, fewer N-insertions in productive TCRs were reported among donors in an Asian-associated ancestry cluster than the roughly 700-donor mean. Because HLA typing was unavailable for some donors at each locus, only the typed subset was used in association tests. Linkage disequilibrium might explain the correlated functional status among segregating V segments, but an unknown experimental factor could not be ruled out. Broadly in line with IMGT annotations, most TCR beta V segments showed up in productive rearrangements about 87% or about 30% of the time in an earlier analysis of approximately 640 of the donors. Most CMV-associated TCR beta chains appeared to be HLA-restricted in a later analysis, and the HLA associations seemed to be driven largely by CMV exposure. The study gave a list of 150 to 200 TCR beta chains associated with cytomegalovirus. A group of highly shared sequence variants was considered likely to be a technical artifact of the sequencing pipeline. A later analysis reported that several top co-occurrence clusters appeared linked to parvovirus B19, influenza, CMV and Epstein-Barr virus. In a later analysis, HLA-associated TCR beta chains showed more clonal expansion and lower generation probabilities than non-associated chains that were equally common. Specific HLA alleles were associated with 16,951 TCR beta sequences at a false discovery rate of 0.05 in a later analysis. Seventeen rarely observed V segments, including chromosome 9 orphons, were excluded from the earlier analysis of 550 to 700 of the donors because counts were too low.

The cohort comprised fewer than 700 healthy bone marrow donors. Cohort members were all nominally healthy when sampled, although unrecorded immune exposures were likely present. The donor was CMV seronegative and belonged to the group of around 350 seronegative cohort members. Each donor provided a peripheral blood sample, and peripheral blood mononuclear cells were used for TCR beta sequencing. Genomic DNA was extracted from the blood cell samples with the Qiagen DNeasy Blood Extraction Kit. The receptor comes from a woman in her thirties or forties in good health and CMV-seronegative. The material sequenced was PBMCs.

The CDR3 corresponds to CASSIGGAVNEQFF. The DNA is TGTGCCAGCAGCATCGGGGGGGCGGTGAATGAGCAGTTCTTC. Here the chain combines TRBV7-9 and TRBJ2-1, and TRBD2 aligns with 8 junction nucleotides. Via the germline V gene (reference sequence), CDR1 is SEHNR and CDR2 FQNEAQ. For this chain, trimming is 5 bases at the V end and 7 bases at the J end, and the number of junction bases without a gene match is 7. There are 14 amino acids in the CDR3, from cysteine to phenylalanine inclusive. Of the read, only the CDR3 DNA is kept; its 42 bases are in frame from base 1.